The 32 T cell receptor beta chains presented below share a single source sample, sequenced in a study of regulatory T cells in long-lasting Graves disease (dated by TCRdb to the early 2020s). In light of the paper, this sample's time point label describes: newly diagnosed GD, antithyroid drugs for less than 3 months. For both TCR sequencing and RNA sequencing, RNA was extracted from PBMCs using TRIzol. Library construction relied on multiplex PCR. The sample was run on an Illumina HiSeq 4000. iRepertoire HTBI primers and Arm-PCR amplification of CDR3 regions were used to construct TCR beta libraries. TCRdb itself trimmed the public reads at Q25 with fastp, ran MiXCR and retained productive beta chains. Merged by CDR3 protein, the rows form single entries marked with the most common genes and DNA. Counted in this sample were fewer than 550,000 distinct CDR3 sequences; around 15% of them appeared once. The top ten constitute about a quarter of the sample.

The sample was also reused in another study, on T cells in Graves' hyperthyroidism and ophthalmopathy.

The starting material was peripheral blood mononuclear cells (PBMCs), obtained at new diagnosis, from a patient treated with antithyroid drugs. Every receptor here comes from a woman aged 18-29 years with Graves disease. Donor details come from another sample of the same person, matched by shared clones.

V usage is TRBV7-9 and J usage is TRBJ2-4, with D hard to call. The V end was cut by 1 base, the J end by 0 bases, with 13 bases between. The CDR3 contains 17 residues. CDR1 and CDR2 (germline): SEHNR, FQNEAQ (reference sequence). The CDR3 DNA sequence: TGTGCCAGCAGCTTAGGATCCGGGCCGTTAGCCAAAAACATTCAGTACTTC. As protein: CASSLGSGPLAKNIQYF. Supplemented by reference TRBV7-9 and TRBJ2-4, the full variable domain reads DTGVSQNPRHKITKRGQNVTFRCDPISEHNRLYWYRQTLGQGPEFLTYFQNEAQLEKSRLLSDRFSAERPKGSFSTLEIQRTEQGDSAMYLCASSLGSGPLAKNIQYFGAGTRLSVL.

V gene TRBV27 combines with J gene TRBJ2-6; D is unresolved. The CDR3 sequence is 12 residues long. With 8 bases removed from V and 0 bases from J, the gap between germline ends came to 2 bases. Germline values: CDR1 MNHEY, CDR2 SMNVEV (reference sequence). CDR3 protein: CASRSGANVLTF. DNA for the CDR3: TGTGCCAGCCGCTCTGGGGCCAACGTCCTGACTTTC.

This clonotype came up many times. J is TRBJ1-1 and V is TRBV5-6; 7 bases fit TRBD1. The CDR3 totals 15 residues. The V and J ends lost 0 bases and 6 bases, in that order; junction bases with no gene match: 8. CDR1 SGHDT and CDR2 YYEEEE come from the germline V gene. The DNA of the CDR3 is TGTGCCAGCAGCTTGGGGGCAGGGGGGATGGCTGAAGCTTTCTTT. It codes for CASSLGAGGMAEAFF.

This clonotype was found a few times. The CDR3 loop reads CASSLVGLAGGPYEQYF. CDR3 nucleotides: TGTGCCAGCAGCTTGGTCGGACTAGCGGGAGGGCCCTACGAGCAGTACTTC. The chain combines TRBV5-5 with TRBJ2-7, with 15 bases identical to TRBD2. J gave up 2 bases and V 0 bases, and 3 bases lay outside the gene matches. CDR1 and CDR2 (germline): SGHKS, YYEKEE (reference sequence). The CDR3 is 17 residues long.

There are a few counts of this clonotype. The CDR3 DNA is TGCGCCAGCAGCCAAACCCACATGGGAAACACCATATATTTT. This codes for CASSQTHMGNTIYF. The rearrangement uses TRBV4-3 and TRBJ1-3; D unclear. Germline V lookup: CDR1 LGHNA, CDR2 YSLEER. Trimming left V 2 bases short and J 4 bases short, with 9 bases between. The CDR3 spans 14 residues.

There are a few counts of this clonotype. V is TRBV7-6 and J is TRBJ2-5, with 7 nucleotides matching TRBD2. The length of the CDR3 is 14 residues. The V gene's germline CDR1 is SGHVS and CDR2 FNYEAQ. With V trimmed by 1 base and J by 5 bases, 4 bases remained unmatched. The CDR3 sequence: CASSLGLASETQYF. CDR3 bases: TGTGCCAGCAGCTTAGGACTAGCCTCGGAGACCCAGTACTTC.

This clonotype came up many times. This CDR3 reads CASSLSWHSTSYEQYF. The CDR3 bases are TGTGCCAGCAGTTTATCTTGGCACTCAACCTCCTACGAGCAGTACTTC. V gene TRBV27 combines with J gene TRBJ2-7; D uncertain. Trimming stripped 0 bases from V and 0 bases from J, with 12 bases between. The CDR3 spans 16 residues. Germline CDR1 reads MNHEY; CDR2 reads SMNVEV (reference sequence).

This clonotype was detected many times. J is TRBJ2-1 and V is TRBV28; TRBD1 matches at 8 bases. The V gene's germline CDR1 is MDHEN and CDR2 SYDVKM. This CDR3 has 12 amino acids. V lost 7 bases to trimming and J lost 13 bases; unmatched junction nucleotides: 9. CDR3 bases: TGTGCCAGCAATATTTTACAGGGGGATCAGTTCTTC. Residues: CASNILQGDQFF.

This clonotype was counted only a few times. The CDR3: CASSHLGGTGELFF. CDR3 nucleotides: TGTGCCAGCAGCCATCTGGGGGGCACCGGGGAGCTGTTTTTT. This chain links TRBV5-6 with TRBJ2-2; weak D call: TRBD2 (6 bases). V was cut by 4 bases and J by 4 bases, with 11 bases left in between. Germline assignment: CDR1 SGHDT and CDR2 YYEEEE. The CDR3 length is 14 residues.

This clonotype was recorded a few times. The chain carries TRBV28 and TRBJ1-1, with D maybe TRBD1 (5 bases). CDR1 and CDR2 (germline): MDHEN, SYDVKM. CDR3 length equals 15 residues. V shed 5 bases and J shed 4 bases, with 17 bases lying between them. This chain's CDR3 is CASSAHRGAGTEAFF. The CDR3, as DNA: TGTGCCAGCAGTGCACACCGGGGCGCGGGCACTGAAGCTTTCTTT.

This clonotype was seen more than once but under ten times. This sequence joins TRBV25-1 and TRBJ2-7, with 11 bases that match TRBD2. Germline V CDR1 and CDR2: MGHDK, SYGVNS. The length of the CDR3 is 14 residues. Trimming cost V 6 bases and J 2 bases; bases outside gene matches: 3. The CDR3 DNA reads as TGTGCCAGCAGCCGGGGACTAGCGGCCTACGAGCAGTACTTC. Translation gives CASSRGLAAYEQYF.

To note about this clonotype: With a much larger clone just one base away, this may be a read error. The chain couples TRBV27 to TRBJ1-1, with D uncertain. The CDR3 covers 14 residues. Trimming left V 3 bases short and J 1 base short, with 9 bases between. Germline V lookup: CDR1 MNHEY, CDR2 SMNVEV (reference sequence). The CDR3 nucleotides read TGTGCCAGCAGTTTCTCCGCCCCGAACACTGAAGCTTTCTTT. Protein: CASSFSAPNTEAFF.

There are many counts of this clonotype. The J gene is TRBJ1-5, the V gene TRBV6-2 or TRBV6-3, with TRBD1 as a possible D gene (5 bases). Germline CDR1 MNHEY, CDR2 SVGEGT. Trimming left V 2 bases short and J 7 bases short, with 9 bases between. The CDR3 has 13 amino acids. The CDR3 sequence is CASSYAGAQPQHF. For the CDR3, the DNA is TGTGCCAGCAGTTACGCCGGGGCGCAGCCCCAGCATTTT.

This clonotype was detected a few times. The rearrangement links TRBV5-1 to TRBJ1-4; no firm D call. From germline, CDR1 is SGHRS and CDR2 YFSETQ. The CDR3 extends over 14 amino acids. V gave up 2 bases and J gave up 6 bases, with 11 bases separating them. The CDR3 nucleotides read TGCGCCAGCAGCTTATTGGGGTTGGATGAAAAACTGTTTTTT. It yields the protein CASSLLGLDEKLFF. The full variable domain, with the rest looked up from reference TRBV5-1 and TRBJ1-4, is KAGVTQTPRYLIKTRGQQVTLSCSPISGHRSVSWYQQTPGQGLQFLFEYFSETQRNKGNFPGRFSGRQFSNSRSEMNVSTLELGDSALYLCASSLLGLDEKLFFGSGTQLSVL.

There are many counts of this clonotype. This rearrangement joins TRBV19 to TRBJ2-7; 9 nucleotides match TRBD2. The CDR3 runs 18 residues. Germline V gene sequence: CDR1 LNHDA, CDR2 SQIVND (reference sequence). V dropped 5 bases and J dropped 7; count of bases not matched to a gene: 21. The CDR3: CASSSSRISGSHLWEQYF. The DNA for the CDR3 is TGTGCCAGTAGTTCGAGTCGTATTAGCGGGAGCCATTTGTGGGAGCAGTACTTC.

Concerning this clonotype itself: A read error may explain this, as a much larger clone is one base away. Here the CDR3 reads CASSSRIQSYNEQFF. DNA for the CDR3: TGTGCCAGCAGCTCGAGAATCCAGTCCTACAATGAGCAGTTCTTC. The chain couples TRBV13 to TRBJ2-1; no firm D call. The CDR3 is made up of 15 amino acids. The V and J ends lost 4 bases and 1 base respectively, with 11 bases between them. Germline CDR1 and CDR2: PRHDT and FYEKMQ (reference sequence).

This clonotype has more than one count but fewer than ten. The rearrangement links TRBV20-1 to TRBJ2-1; 7 positions agree with TRBD2. The CDR3 covers 18 residues. V was clipped by 0 bases and J by 3 bases; unmatched bases: 14. Germline CDR1 and CDR2: DFQATT and SNEGSKA (reference sequence). The CDR3 region has the DNA TGCAGTGCTAGAGAAATGCCGGGAGGCCCCACTAGCTACAATGAGCAGTTCTTC. This gives the protein CSAREMPGGPTSYNEQFF.

A word on this clonotype: The CDR3 carries no conserved terminal phenylalanine or tryptophan, so it likely arises from a read error. V gene TRBV29-1 combines with J gene TRBJ2-3; no clear D gene. Trimming left V 8 bases short and J 0 bases short, with 15 bases between. The CDR3 is made up of 14 amino acids. Germline V gene lookup returns CDR1 SQVTM and CDR2 ANQGSEA. The CDR3 here is CSTTVGASTDTQYS. CDR3 DNA: TGCAGCACCACCGTCGGTGCTAGCACAGATACGCAGTATTCT.

The chain carries TRBV2 and TRBJ2-1, with D perhaps matching TRBD1 (6 bases). Germline CDR1 reads SNHLY; CDR2 reads FYNNEI. There are 15 residues in the CDR3. Deletions cut 8 bases from V and 9 bases from J, with 23 bases between. In DNA, the CDR3 is TGTGCCAGCTCGGGTCAGGGGAGAGGATATAGTGAGCAGTTCTTC. This translates into CASSGQGRGYSEQFF.

This clonotype was found many times. V is TRBV7-2 and J is TRBJ1-1; TRBD1 might be the D (6 bases). The V end was cut by 4 bases, the J end by 5 bases, with 11 bases between. This CDR3 is built from 13 residues. The germline V gene has CDR1 SGHTA and CDR2 FQGNSA. CDR3 sequence (DNA): TGTGCCAGCAGCTCCAGGGGAACGACTGAAGCTTTCTTT. Translation gives CASSSRGTTEAFF.

In its sample, this clonotype was seen many times. The chain is built from TRBV24-1 and TRBJ2-1; 13 nucleotides agree with TRBD2. The V gene end was trimmed by 1 base and the J gene end by 10 bases; junction bases not matched to a gene: 6. Germline V gene lookup returns CDR1 KGHDR and CDR2 SFDVKD. CDR3 length: 16 residues. The CDR3 here is CATSDFGLAGVREQFF. The DNA of the CDR3 is TGTGCCACCAGTGATTTCGGACTAGCGGGAGTCCGGGAGCAGTTCTTC.

The V and J genes are TRBV6-2 or TRBV6-3 and TRBJ1-2; the D is unclear. The CDR3 loop spans 14 amino acids. The V gene's germline CDR1 is MNHEY and CDR2 SVGEGT. V shed 6 bases and J shed 3 bases, with 14 bases lying between them. CDR3 sequence reads: CASRLPGRDYGYTF. Here the CDR3 DNA reads TGTGCCAGCAGGCTACCCGGGAGAGACTATGGCTACACCTTC.

As for this clonotype: A much larger clone differs by one base, so this may be a read error. The rearrangement uses TRBV28 and TRBJ2-3; the D is unclear. V was trimmed by 5 bases and J by 4 bases, leaving 16 bases between them. The CDR3 runs to 15 residues. Germline V lookup: CDR1 MDHEN, CDR2 SYDVKM. The CDR3 sequence is CASSIGIGLADTQYF. As DNA, the CDR3 is TGTGCCAGCAGTATTGGGATAGGCCTCGCAGATACGCAGTATTTT.

This clonotype has at least ten counts. V is TRBV18 and J is TRBJ1-3, with D possibly matching TRBD1 (6 bases). The length of the CDR3 is 16 residues. Germline V gene data show CDR1 as KGHSH and CDR2 as LQKENI. Trimming pared 3 bases from V and 4 bases from J, leaving 16 bases between. The CDR3 DNA is TGTGCCAGCTCACCGACAGGAGGTACTACAGGAAACACCATATATTTT. Amino acid sequence: CASSPTGGTTGNTIYF.

J is TRBJ1-1 and V is TRBV5-1; no definite D call. CDR1 and CDR2 (germline): SGHRS, YFSETQ. This CDR3 spans 12 amino acids. V was shortened by 5 bases and J by 9 bases, with 14 bases between the two germline ends. The CDR3 coding sequence is TGCGCCAGCAGTCCACCTGGAGGGAAAGCTTTCTTT. Protein sequence: CASSPPGGKAFF.

On this clonotype: Since a much larger clone is just one base distant, this may be a read error. The CDR3 does not end in the conserved phenylalanine or tryptophan, so this is likely a read error. The rearrangement joins TRBV20-1 to TRBJ1-1; 9 positions agree with TRBD1. Losses at the gene ends were 5 bases for V and 1 base for J; bases not matched to a gene: 8. CDR1 DFQATT and CDR2 SNEGSKA come from the germline V gene (reference sequence). The CDR3 consists of 15 residues. The CDR3 bases are TGCAGTGCTTTCGACAGGGGGGCCTGGAACACTGAAGCTTTCTTG. This sequence encodes CSAFDRGAWNTEAFL.

The rearrangement joins TRBV7-3 to TRBJ1-2; possible D gene TRBD1, 5 bases. V was cut by 1 base and J by 6 bases, with 15 bases left in between. There are 15 residues in the CDR3. Germline loops: CDR1 SGHTA, CDR2 FQGTGA. The CDR3 protein is CASSLKGRQGDGYTF. CDR3 in DNA: TGTGCCAGCAGCTTAAAGGGACGTCAGGGAGATGGCTACACCTTC.

This chain uses TRBV11-2 with TRBJ2-5; D tentatively reads TRBD1 or TRBD2 (6 bases each). The CDR3 totals 15 residues. The germline gives CDR1 SGHAT, CDR2 FQNNGV. V lost 4 bases to trimming and J lost 2 bases, with 14 bases between them. CDR3 DNA sequence: TGTGCCAGCAGCTCCGGGGGCTCCCTTCAAGAGACCCAGTACTTC. Protein: CASSSGGSLQETQYF.

The table lists this clonotype with many counts. The J gene is TRBJ1-5, the V gene TRBV4-2; D uncertain. Germline V gene sequence: CDR1 LGHNA, CDR2 YNFKEQ. The germline V and J ends were trimmed by 2 bases and 4 bases, with 6 bases remaining between them. CDR3 length: 13 residues. In DNA form, the CDR3 reads TGTGCCAGCAGCCAATTCCTAAATCAGCCCCAGCATTTT. This encodes CASSQFLNQPQHF.

The rearrangement links TRBV7-2 to TRBJ1-1; D gene uncertain. The CDR3 has 15 residues. CDR1 is SGHTA, CDR2 FQGNSA, per germline. The V end lost 1 base, the J end lost 3 bases, and 12 bases lay between the germline ends. The CDR3 loop reads CASSLGFSRDTEAFF. DNA for the CDR3: TGTGCCAGCAGCTTAGGTTTCAGTCGGGACACTGAAGCTTTCTTT.

In this sample, this clonotype turned up many times. This chain connects TRBV2 to TRBJ1-3, with D unresolved. From germline, CDR1 is SNHLY and CDR2 FYNNEI. The CDR3 runs 12 residues. V lost 8 bases to trimming and J lost 4 bases, with 9 bases between them. In DNA, the CDR3 is TGTGCCAGCGAAAGGGTCGGAAACACCATATATTTT. Amino acids: CASERVGNTIYF.

The chain joins TRBV7-2 to TRBJ1-3; D unresolved. V was pared by 5 bases and J by 0 bases, with 8 bases between. Germline V gene data show CDR1 as SGHTA and CDR2 as FQGNSA. The CDR3 contains 14 residues. CDR3 loop: CASSPFSSGNTIYF. CDR3 bases: TGTGCCAGCAGCCCCTTTAGCTCTGGAAACACCATATATTTT.